This T cell receptor beta chain was captured in a study of blood T cell repertoires in COVID-19. Study-level background: Acute and convalescent COVID-19 samples came from the United States, Italy and Spain. T cells, B-cell-depleted T cells, or PBMCs provided the cDNA or gDNA that served as material.

TCRdb keeps only in-frame clones here, not all; method: immunoSEQ multiplex PCR. The table records roughly 220,000 clones, approximately 81% of them present only once. The clonotype was recovered from a man under 40 with active or convalescent COVID-19. Sequenced: peripheral blood.

The CDR3 loop is CAIRKQGTGNTIYF. The CDR3 DNA sequence: TGTGCCATCAGAAAACAGGGTACTGGAAACACCATATATTTT. The chain couples TRBV10-3 to TRBJ1-3, with D perhaps TRBD1 (6 bases). The CDR3 extends over 14 amino acids. The V end was cut by 6 bases, the J end by 2 bases, with 11 bases between. CDR1 ENHRY and CDR2 SYGVKD come from the germline V gene.